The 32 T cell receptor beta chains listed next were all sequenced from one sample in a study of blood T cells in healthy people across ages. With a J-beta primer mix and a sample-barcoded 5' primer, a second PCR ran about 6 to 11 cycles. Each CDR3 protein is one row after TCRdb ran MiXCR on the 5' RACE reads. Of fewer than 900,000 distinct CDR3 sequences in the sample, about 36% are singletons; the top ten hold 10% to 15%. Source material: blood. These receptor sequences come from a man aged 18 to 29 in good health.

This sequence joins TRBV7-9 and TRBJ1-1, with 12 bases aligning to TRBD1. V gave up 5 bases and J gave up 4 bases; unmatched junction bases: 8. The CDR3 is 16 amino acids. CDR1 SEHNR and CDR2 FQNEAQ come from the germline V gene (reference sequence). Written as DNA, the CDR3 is TGTGCCAGCAGCCCCGCCGGGACAGGGGGCTCCACTGAAGCTTTCTTT. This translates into CASSPAGTGGSTEAFF.

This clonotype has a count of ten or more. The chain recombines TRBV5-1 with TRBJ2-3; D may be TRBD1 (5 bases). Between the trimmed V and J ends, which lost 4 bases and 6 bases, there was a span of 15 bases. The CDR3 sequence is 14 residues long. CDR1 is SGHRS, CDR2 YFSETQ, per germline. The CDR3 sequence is CASSTDSGSDTQYF. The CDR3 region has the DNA TGCGCCAGCAGCACGGATTCAGGGTCCGATACGCAGTATTTT.

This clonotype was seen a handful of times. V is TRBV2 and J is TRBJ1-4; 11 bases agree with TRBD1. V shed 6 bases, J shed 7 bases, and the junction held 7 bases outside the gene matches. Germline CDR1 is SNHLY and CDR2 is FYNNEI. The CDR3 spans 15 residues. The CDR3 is CASSDLGQGGEKLFF. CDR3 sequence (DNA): TGTGCCAGCAGCGACTTGGGACAGGGGGGTGAAAAACTGTTTTTT.

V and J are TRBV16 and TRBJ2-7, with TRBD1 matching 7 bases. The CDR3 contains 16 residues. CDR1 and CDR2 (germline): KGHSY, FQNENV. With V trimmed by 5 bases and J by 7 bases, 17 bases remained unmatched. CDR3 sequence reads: CASSTRGRSPYNEQYF. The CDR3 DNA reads TGTGCCAGCAGCACTAGGGGGCGTTCCCCCTACAATGAGCAGTACTTC.

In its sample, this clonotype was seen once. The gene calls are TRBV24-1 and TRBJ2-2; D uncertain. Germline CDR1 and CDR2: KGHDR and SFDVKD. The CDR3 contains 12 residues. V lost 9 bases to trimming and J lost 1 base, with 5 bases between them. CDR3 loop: CATEKNTGELFF. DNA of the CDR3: TGTGCCACCGAAAAGAACACCGGGGAGCTGTTTTTT.

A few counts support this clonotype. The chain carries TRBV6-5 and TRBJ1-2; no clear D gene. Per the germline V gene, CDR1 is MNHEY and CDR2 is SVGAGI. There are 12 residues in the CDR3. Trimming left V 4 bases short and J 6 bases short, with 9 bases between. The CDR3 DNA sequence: TGTGCCAGCAGTTCGGGAGGGCATGGCTACACCTTC. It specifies CASSSGGHGYTF.

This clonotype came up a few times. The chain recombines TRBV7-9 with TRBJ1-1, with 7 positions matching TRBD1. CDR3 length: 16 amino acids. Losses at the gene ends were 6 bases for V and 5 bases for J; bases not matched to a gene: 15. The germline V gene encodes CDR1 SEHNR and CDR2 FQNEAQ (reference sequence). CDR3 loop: CASSPTYDRVRTEAFF. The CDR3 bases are TGTGCCAGCAGTCCTACTTACGACAGGGTTAGAACTGAAGCTTTCTTT.

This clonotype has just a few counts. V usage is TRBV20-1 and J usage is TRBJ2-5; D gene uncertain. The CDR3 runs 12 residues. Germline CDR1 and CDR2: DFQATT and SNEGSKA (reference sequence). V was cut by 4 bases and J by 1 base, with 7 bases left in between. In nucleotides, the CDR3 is TGCAGTGCTACCGTTTTCCAAGAGACCCAGTACTTC. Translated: CSATVFQETQYF.

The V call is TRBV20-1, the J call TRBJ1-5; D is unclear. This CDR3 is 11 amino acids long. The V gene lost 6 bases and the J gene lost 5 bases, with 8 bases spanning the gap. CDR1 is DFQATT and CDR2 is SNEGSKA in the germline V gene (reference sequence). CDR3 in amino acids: CSAGYDQPQHF. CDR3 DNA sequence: TGCAGTGCGGGGTACGATCAGCCCCAGCATTTT.

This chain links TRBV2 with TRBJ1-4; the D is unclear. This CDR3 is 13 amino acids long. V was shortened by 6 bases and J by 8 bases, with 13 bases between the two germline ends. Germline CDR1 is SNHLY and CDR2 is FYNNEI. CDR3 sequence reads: CASSPPVGEKLFF. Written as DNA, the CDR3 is TGTGCCAGCAGCCCACCTGTTGGGGAAAAACTGTTTTTT. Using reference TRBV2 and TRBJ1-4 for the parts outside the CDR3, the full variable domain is EPEVTQTPSHQVTQMGQEVILRCVPISNHLYFYWYRQILGQKVEFLVSFYNNEISEKSEIFDDQFSVERPDGSNFTLKIRSTKLEDSAMYFCASSPPVGEKLFFGSGTQLSVL.

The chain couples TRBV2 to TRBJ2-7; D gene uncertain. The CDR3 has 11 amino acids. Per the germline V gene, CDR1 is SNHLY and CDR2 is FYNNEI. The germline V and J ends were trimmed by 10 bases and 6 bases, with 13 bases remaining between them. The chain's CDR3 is CATSSEVEQYF. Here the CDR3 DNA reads TGTGCCACCTCGAGTGAGGTCGAGCAGTACTTC.

CDR3 region: CASSLDQRGYNEQYF. CDR3 coding DNA: TGCGCCAGCAGCTTGGACCAGCGGGGTTACAATGAGCAGTACTTC. V and J are TRBV5-1 and TRBJ2-5, with TRBD2 matching over 7 bases. The trim removed 0 bases at V and 11 bases at J, leaving 13 bases unmatched. CDR1 SGHRS and CDR2 YFSETQ come from the germline V gene. CDR3 length: 15 amino acids.

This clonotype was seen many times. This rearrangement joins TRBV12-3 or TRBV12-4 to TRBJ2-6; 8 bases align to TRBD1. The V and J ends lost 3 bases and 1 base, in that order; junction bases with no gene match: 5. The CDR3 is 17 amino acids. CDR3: CASSFPGQESGANVLTF. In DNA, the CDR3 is TGTGCCAGCAGTTTCCCGGGACAGGAGTCTGGGGCCAACGTCCTGACTTTC.

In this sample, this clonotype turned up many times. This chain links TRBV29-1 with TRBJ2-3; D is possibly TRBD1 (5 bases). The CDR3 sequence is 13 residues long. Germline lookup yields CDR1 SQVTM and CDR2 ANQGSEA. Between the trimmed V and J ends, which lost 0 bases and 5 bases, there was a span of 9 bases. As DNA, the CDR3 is TGCAGCGTTGAAGATCCCAGGGAAGATACGCAGTATTTT. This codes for CSVEDPREDTQYF.

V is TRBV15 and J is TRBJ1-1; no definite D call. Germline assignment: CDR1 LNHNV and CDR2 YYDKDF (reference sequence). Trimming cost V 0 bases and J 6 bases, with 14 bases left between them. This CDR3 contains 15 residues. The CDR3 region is CATSRDQAGAAEAFF. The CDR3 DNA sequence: TGTGCCACCAGCAGAGATCAAGCAGGAGCCGCTGAAGCTTTCTTT.

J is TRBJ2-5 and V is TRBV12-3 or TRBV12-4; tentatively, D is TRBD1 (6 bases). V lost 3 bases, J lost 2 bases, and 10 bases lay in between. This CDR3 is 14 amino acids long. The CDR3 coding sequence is TGTGCCAGCAGTTTTTGGGACAAGCAAGAGACCCAGTACTTC. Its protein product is CASSFWDKQETQYF.

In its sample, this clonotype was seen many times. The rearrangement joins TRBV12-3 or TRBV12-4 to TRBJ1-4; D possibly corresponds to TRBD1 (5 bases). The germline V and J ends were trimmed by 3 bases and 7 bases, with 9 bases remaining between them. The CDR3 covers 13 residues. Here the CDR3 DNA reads TGTGCCAGCAGTTTGGGGGGGAGTGAAAAACTGTTTTTT. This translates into CASSLGGSEKLFF.

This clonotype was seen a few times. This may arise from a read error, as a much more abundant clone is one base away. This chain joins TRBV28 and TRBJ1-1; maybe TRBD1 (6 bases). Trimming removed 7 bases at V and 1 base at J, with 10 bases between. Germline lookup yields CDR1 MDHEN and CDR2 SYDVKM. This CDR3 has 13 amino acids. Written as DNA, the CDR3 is TGTGCCAGCAAGAGGACAGCGAACACTGAAGCTTTCTTT. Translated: CASKRTANTEAFF.

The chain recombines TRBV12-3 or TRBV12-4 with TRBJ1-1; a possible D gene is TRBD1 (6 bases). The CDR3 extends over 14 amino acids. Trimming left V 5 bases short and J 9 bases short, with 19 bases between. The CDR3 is CASSGGGSGSQAFF. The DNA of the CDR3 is TGTGCCAGCAGTGGGGGGGGCAGCGGGTCTCAAGCTTTCTTT.

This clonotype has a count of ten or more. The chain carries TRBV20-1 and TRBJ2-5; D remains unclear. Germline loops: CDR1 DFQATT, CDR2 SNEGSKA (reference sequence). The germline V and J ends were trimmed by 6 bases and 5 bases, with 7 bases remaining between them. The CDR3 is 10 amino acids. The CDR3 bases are TGCAGTGCCCCTCTGGAGACCCAGTACTTC. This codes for CSAPLETQYF.

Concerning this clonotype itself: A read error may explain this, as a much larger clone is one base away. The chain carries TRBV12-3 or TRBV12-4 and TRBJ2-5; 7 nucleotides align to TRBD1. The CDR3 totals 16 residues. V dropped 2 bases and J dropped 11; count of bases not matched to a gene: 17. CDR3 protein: CASSLFAETGFDEQYF. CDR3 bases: TGTGCCAGCAGTTTATTCGCGGAGACAGGGTTCGATGAGCAGTACTTC.

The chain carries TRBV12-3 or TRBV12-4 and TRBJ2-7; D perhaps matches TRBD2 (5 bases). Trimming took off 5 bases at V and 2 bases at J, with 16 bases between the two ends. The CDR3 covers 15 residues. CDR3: CASSPQRGQAYEQYF. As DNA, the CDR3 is TGTGCCAGCAGTCCGCAGAGAGGGCAGGCCTACGAGCAGTACTTC.

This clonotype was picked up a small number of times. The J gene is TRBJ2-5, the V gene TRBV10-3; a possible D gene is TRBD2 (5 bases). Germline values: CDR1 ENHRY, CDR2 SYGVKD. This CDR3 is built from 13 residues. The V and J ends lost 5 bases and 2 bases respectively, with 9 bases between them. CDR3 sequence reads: CAISIRGQETQYF. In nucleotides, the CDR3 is TGTGCCATCAGTATACGGGGACAAGAGACCCAGTACTTC.

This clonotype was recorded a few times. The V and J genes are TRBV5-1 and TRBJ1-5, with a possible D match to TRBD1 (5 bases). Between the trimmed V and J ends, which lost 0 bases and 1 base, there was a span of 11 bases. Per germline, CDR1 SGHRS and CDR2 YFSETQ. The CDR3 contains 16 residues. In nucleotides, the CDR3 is TGCGCCAGCAGCTTGGAAGGGCAGGGAAGCAATCAGCCCCAGCATTTT. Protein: CASSLEGQGSNQPQHF.

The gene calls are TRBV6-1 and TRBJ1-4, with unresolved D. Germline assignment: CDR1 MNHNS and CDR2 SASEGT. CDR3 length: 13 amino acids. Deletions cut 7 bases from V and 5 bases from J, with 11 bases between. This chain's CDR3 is CASKASVNEKLFF. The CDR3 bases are TGTGCCAGCAAGGCCAGCGTAAATGAAAAACTGTTTTTT.

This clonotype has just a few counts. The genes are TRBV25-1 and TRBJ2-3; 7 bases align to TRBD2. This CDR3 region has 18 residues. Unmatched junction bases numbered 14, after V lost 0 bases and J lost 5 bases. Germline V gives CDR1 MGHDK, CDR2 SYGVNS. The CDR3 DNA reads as TGTGCCAGCAGTGAATACCACATCGGGCGGGGGTTCAGAGATACGCAGTATTTT. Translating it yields CASSEYHIGRGFRDTQYF.

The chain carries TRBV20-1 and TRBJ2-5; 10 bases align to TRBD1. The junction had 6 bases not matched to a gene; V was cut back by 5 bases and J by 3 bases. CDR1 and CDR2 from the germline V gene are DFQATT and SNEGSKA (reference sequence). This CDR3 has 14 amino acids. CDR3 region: CSARRQGAEETQYF. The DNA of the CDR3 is TGCAGTGCTCGAAGACAGGGGGCGGAAGAGACCCAGTACTTC.

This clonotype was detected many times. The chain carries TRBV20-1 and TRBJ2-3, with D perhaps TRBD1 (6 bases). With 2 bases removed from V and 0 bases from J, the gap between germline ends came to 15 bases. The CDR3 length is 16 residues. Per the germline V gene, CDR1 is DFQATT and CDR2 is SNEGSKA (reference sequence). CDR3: CSARNPTGSSTDTQYF. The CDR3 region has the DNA TGCAGTGCTAGAAATCCGACAGGCTCTAGCACAGATACGCAGTATTTT.

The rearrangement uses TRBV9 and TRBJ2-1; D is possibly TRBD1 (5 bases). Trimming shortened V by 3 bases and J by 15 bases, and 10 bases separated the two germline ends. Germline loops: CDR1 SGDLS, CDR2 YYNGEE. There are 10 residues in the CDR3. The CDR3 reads CASSGVGLFF. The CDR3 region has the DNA TGTGCCAGCAGCGGAGTGGGGCTGTTCTTC.

CDR3 sequence reads: CASSFEVTEAFF. The CDR3 nucleotides read TGTGCCAGCAGTTTTGAGGTAACTGAAGCTTTCTTT. The chain carries TRBV12-3 or TRBV12-4 and TRBJ1-1; the D is unclear. This CDR3 contains 12 residues. V lost 3 bases and J lost 5, with 7 bases in between.

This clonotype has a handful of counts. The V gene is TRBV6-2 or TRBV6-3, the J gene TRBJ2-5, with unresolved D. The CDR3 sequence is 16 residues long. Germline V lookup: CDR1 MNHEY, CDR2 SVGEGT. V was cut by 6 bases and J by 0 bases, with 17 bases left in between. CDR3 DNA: TGTGCCAGCAGCCGACTCCGTAAGACGAACCAAGAGACCCAGTACTTC. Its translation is CASSRLRKTNQETQYF.

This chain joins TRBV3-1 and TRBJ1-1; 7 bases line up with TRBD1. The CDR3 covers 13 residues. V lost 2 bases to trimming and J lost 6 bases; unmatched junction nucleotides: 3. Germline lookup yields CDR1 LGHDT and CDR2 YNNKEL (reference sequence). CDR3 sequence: CASSQRTGAEAFF. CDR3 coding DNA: TGTGCCAGCAGCCAAAGGACAGGTGCTGAAGCTTTCTTT.